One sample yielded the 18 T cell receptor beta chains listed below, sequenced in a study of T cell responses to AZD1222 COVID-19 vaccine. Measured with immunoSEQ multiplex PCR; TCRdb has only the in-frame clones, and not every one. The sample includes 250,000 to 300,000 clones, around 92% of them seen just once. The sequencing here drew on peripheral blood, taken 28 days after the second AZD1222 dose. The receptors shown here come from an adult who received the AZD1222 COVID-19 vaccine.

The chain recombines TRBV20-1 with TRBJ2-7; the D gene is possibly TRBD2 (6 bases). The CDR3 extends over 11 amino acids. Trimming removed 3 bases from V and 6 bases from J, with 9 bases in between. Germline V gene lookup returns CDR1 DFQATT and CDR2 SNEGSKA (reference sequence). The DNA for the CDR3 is TGCAGTGCTAGCGGGAGTCGCGAGCAGTACTTC. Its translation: CSASGSREQYF.

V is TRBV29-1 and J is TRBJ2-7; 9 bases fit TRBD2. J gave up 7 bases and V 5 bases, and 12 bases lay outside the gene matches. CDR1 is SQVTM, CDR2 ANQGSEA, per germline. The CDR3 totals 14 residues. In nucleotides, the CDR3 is TGCAGCGTTAGCGGGGGGACAGAGTCGAGGGAGCAGTACTTC. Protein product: CSVSGGTESREQYF.

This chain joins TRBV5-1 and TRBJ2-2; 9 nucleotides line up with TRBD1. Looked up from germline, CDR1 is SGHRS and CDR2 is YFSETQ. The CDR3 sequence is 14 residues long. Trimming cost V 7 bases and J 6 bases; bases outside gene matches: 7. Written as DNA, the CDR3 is TGCGCCAGCTCTCGGGACAGGGCATCCGGGGAGCTGTTTTTT. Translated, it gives CASSRDRASGELFF.

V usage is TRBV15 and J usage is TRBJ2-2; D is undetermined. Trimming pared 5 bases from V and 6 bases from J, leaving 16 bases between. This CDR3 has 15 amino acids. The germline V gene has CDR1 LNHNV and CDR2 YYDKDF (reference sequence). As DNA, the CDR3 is TGTGCCACCAGCCTGCGAGGATCCCACCCCGGGGAGCTGTTTTTT. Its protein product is CATSLRGSHPGELFF. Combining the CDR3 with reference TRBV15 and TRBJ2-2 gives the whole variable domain DAMVIQNPRYQVTQFGKPVTLSCSQTLNHNVMYWYQQKSSQAPKLLFHYYDKDFNNEADTPDNFQSRRPNTSFCFLDIRSPGLGDTAMYLCATSLRGSHPGELFFGEGSRLTVL.

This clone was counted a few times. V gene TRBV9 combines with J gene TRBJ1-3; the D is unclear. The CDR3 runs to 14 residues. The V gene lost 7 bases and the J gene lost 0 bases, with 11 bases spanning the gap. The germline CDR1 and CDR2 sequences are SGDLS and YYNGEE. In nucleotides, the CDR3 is TGTGCCAGCGACCCTTTTGGCTCTGGAAACACCATATATTTT. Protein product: CASDPFGSGNTIYF.

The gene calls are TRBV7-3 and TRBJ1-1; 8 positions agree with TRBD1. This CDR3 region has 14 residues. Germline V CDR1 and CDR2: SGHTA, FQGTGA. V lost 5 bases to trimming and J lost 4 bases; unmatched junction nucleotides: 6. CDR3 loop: CASSIGQGSTEAFF. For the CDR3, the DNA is TGTGCCAGCAGCATCGGACAGGGCAGCACTGAAGCTTTCTTT.

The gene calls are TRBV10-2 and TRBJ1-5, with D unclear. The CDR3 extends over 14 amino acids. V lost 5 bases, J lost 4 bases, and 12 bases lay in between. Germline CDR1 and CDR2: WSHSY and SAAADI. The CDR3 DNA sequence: TGCGCCAGCAGTCGGATAGGGCCAAATCAGCCCCAGCATTTT. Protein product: CASSRIGPNQPQHF.

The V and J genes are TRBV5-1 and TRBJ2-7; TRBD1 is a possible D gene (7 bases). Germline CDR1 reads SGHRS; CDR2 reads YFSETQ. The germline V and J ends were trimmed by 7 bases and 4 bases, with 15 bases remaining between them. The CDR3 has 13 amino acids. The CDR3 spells CASSTGTPYEQYF. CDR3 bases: TGCGCCAGCTCGACAGGGACTCCTTACGAGCAGTACTTC.

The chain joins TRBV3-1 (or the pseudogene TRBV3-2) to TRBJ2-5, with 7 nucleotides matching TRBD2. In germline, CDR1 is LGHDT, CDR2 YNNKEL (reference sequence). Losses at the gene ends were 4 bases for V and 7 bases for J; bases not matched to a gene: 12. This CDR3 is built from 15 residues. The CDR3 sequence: CASSLGIGTTGTQYF. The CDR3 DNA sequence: TGTGCCAGCAGCCTTGGAATCGGGACTACTGGGACCCAGTACTTC.

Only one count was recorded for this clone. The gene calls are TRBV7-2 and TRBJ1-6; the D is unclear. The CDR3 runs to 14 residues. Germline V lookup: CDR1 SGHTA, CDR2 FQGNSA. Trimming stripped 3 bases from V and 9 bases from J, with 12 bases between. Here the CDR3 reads CASSLLLGGSPLHF. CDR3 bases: TGTGCCAGCAGCTTGTTATTGGGCGGTTCACCCCTCCACTTT.

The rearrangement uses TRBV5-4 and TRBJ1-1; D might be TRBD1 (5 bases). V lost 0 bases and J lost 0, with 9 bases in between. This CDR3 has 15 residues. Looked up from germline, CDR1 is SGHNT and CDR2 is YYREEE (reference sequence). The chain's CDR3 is CASSLEGAMNTEAFF. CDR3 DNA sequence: TGTGCCAGCAGCTTGGAAGGGGCCATGAACACTGAAGCTTTCTTT.

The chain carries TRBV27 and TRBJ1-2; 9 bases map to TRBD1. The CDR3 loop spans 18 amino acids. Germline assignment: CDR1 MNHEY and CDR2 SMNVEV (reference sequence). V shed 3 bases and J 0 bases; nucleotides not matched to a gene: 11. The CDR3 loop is CASSLAGQGRKANYGYTF. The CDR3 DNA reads TGTGCCAGCAGTTTGGCCGGACAGGGGCGGAAGGCTAACTATGGCTACACCTTC.

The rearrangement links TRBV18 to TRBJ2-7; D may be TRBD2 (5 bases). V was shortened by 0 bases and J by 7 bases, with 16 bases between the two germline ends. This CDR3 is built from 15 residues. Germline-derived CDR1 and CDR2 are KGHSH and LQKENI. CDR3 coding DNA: TGTGCCAGCTCACCACCCAGCGGCGGATCACGGGAGCAGTACTTC. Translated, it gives CASSPPSGGSREQYF.

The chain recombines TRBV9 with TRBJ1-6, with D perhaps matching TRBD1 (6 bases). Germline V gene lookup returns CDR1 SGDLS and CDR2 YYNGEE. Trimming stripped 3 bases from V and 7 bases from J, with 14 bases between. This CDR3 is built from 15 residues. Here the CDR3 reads CASSALGGENSPLHF. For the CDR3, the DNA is TGTGCCAGCAGCGCCCTTGGGGGCGAGAATTCACCCCTCCACTTT.

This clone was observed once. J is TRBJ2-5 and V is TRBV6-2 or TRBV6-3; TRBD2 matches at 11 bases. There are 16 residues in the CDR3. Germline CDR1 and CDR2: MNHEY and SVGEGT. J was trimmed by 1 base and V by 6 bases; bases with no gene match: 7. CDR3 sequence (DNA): TGTGCCAGCAGGCCTGCTAGCGGGAGGATCCAAGAGACCCAGTACTTC. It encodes CASRPASGRIQETQYF.

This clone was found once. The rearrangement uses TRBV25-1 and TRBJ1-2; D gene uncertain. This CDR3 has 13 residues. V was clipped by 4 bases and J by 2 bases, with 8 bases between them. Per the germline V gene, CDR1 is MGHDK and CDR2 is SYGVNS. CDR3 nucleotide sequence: TGTGCCAGCAGTGTGACGGCCAACTATGGCTACACCTTC. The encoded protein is CASSVTANYGYTF.

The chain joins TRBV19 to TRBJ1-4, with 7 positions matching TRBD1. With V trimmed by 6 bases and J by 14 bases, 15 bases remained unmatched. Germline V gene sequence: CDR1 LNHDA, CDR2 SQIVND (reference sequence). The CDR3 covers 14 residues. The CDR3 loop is CASSPSGQVRVLFF. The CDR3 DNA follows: TGTGCCAGTAGCCCTTCTGGACAGGTCAGGGTGCTGTTTTTT.

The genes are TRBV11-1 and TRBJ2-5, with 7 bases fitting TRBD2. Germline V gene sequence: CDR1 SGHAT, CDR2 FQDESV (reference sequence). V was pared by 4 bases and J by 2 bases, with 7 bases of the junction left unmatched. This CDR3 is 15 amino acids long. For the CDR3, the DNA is TGTGCCAGCAGCTCCGGGACTAACAGACAAGAGACCCAGTACTTC. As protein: CASSSGTNRQETQYF.